The rows below give T cell receptor beta chains drawn from one sample of a study of monozygotic twins with inflammatory bowel disease. Reprocessing the 5' RACE reads, TCRdb reports a single entry for every CDR3 protein and omits DNA. In all, the sample yields roughly 150,000 distinct CDR3 sequences. Sequencing used blood. These receptors were taken from a human donor with ulcerative colitis or Crohn's disease, or a healthy co-twin of an affected twin (not recorded which). Both conserved end residues are part of each CDR3.

v_call	j_call	cdr3_aa
TRBV6-5	TRBJ1-4	CASSDSGLQSEKLFF
TRBV6-5	TRBJ2-1	CASSYPGRANEQFF
TRBV5-1	TRBJ2-6	CASSPWIGPDSGANVLTF
TRBV30	TRBJ2-3	CAWSFQDTQYF
TRBV7-2	TRBJ2-3	CASSPLGSTDTQYF
TRBV24-1	TRBJ2-7	CARDSHQEYEQYF
TRBV7-3	TRBJ2-1	CASSFRRSQGGDNEQFF
TRBV29-1	TRBJ2-1	CSVEDLQPRPDEQFF
TRBV4-3	TRBJ2-3	CASSQDEVTLGDTQYF
TRBV5-1	TRBJ1-5	CASSWDGGDQPQHF
TRBV12-3/TRBV12-4	TRBJ2-1	CASQTGAYNEQFF
TRBV27	TRBJ1-3	CASSLTAASGNTIYF
TRBV24-1	TRBJ2-1	CATSGGGESSYNEQFF
TRBV29-1	TRBJ2-3	CSVEIRARSTDTQYF
TRBV18	TRBJ2-5	CASSPPSSPETQYF
TRBV9	TRBJ1-5	CASSVEVNQPQHF
TRBV7-2	TRBJ1-2	CASSLGSGQGRGGYTF
TRBV11-2	TRBJ1-5	CASSLTGRDQPQHF
TRBV5-1	TRBJ2-3	CASSLDFAGPDTQYF
TRBV5-1	TRBJ1-5	CASSLGPYGDQPQHF
TRBV30	TRBJ2-7	CAWSPGQGDYEQYF
TRBV19	TRBJ2-3	CASSPGPSTDTQYF
TRBV4-2	TRBJ2-5	CASSQDSLAGGRQETQYF
TRBV20-1	TRBJ1-1	CSARDPGWSTEAFF
TRBV20-1	TRBJ1-1	CSARPLRGNTEAFF
TRBV10-3	TRBJ1-1	CAIRTAGQAAGAFF
TRBV19	TRBJ1-5	CASSVTDGGNQPQHF
TRBV7-9	TRBJ2-7	CASSLDGNSYEQYF
TRBV11-2	TRBJ2-3	CASSLDRLMEYF